This TCR beta chain was identified in a study of siplizumab effects on memory and regulatory T cells (dated by TCRdb to the late 2010s). For the wider study: The study looked at the effect of siplizumab, an anti-CD2 antibody, on alloreactive T-cell subsets in allogeneic mixed lymphocyte reactions made from human PBMCs.

V drops 0 bases and J drops 7 bases, leaving 19 bases in between. CDR1 LNHNV and CDR2 YYDKDF are derived from the germline V gene (reference sequence). The CDR3 holds 17 amino acids from the cysteine to the phenylalanine. Only the CDR3 part of the read is kept: 51 bases, read in frame from the first base. Libraries were made using the immunoSEQ multiplex PCR assay. The deep sequencing platform assayed about 91,000 TCR templates per sample. Genomic DNA extracted from sorted T cells was the material used for TCRbeta CDR3 sequencing. On the study's bioinformatics: Clonal analysis of TCRbeta CDR3 data was done in the R programming language. Unstimulated samples were compared with post-reaction CFSE-low samples to define alloreactive CD4+ and CD8+ clones. By matching sequences to the repertoires of sorted unstimulated Treg and non-Treg cells, each alloreactive CD4+ clone was assigned a regulatory or non-regulatory origin. Held by TCRdb, this immuneACCESS table contains in-frame sequences only and omits some clones. Under half of the omission traces to an unresolved V gene where checked; the cause of the rest is unknown. The DNA was the basis for D and trimming; V, J and clone size are from that table. The sample yields 90,000 to 120,000 clones; about 91% were counted once. The ten most abundant clones make up around 0.77% of the sample.

Broad study findings and their caveats: Greater diversity appeared to be present in unstimulated naive T cells than in memory T cells, and a substantial contribution to the alloresponse seemed to be made by naive cells. Roughly 75-95% of proliferating CD4+ or CD8+ clones could not be assigned a naive or memory phenotype. Among mappable alloreactive CD4+ clones, the Treg-derived fraction averaged approximately 66% with siplizumab versus 25% to 30% in control reactions. Siplizumab significantly reduced the cumulative frequency of alloreactive sequences traceable to unstimulated CD4+ memory T cells. Sequences below about 10^-5 frequency were poorly captured, so only a minor fraction of alloreactive clones could be mapped to unstimulated subsets. Whether proliferating Tregs from siplizumab cultures actually had suppressive function was not functionally confirmed.

TCRbeta CDR3 sequencing was performed on sorted unstimulated T cells and on proliferating T cells recovered from mixed lymphocyte reactions. Fresh whole blood from roughly nine HLA-typed healthy donors was used as the source from which PBMCs were isolated. Unstimulated CD4+ regulatory T cells were FACS-sorted to map the origin of alloreactive clones. Details on this clone: Which antigen it targets is not known. Nothing much larger sits one base from this clone, and base qualities are not available.

The sequence joins TRBV15 to TRBJ2-4; a tentative D match to TRBD2 spans 5 bases. Sequenced input: Tregs sorted from blood. The receptor was isolated from a human donor in good health. The CDR3 here reads CATSRDLVSSGLNIQYF. At the DNA level, the sequence is TGTGCCACCAGCAGAGATCTGGTTTCCTCGGGGTTGAACATTCAGTACTTC.